The 21 T cell receptor beta chains presented below share a single source sample, sequenced in a study of CD8+ T cells in alopecia areata. Stated treatment: oral pan-JAK inhibitor, 5-10 mg twice daily. TCR sequencing used cDNA made by reverse transcription of extracted RNA. Clones were sequenced by immunoSEQ multiplex PCR, and TCRdb holds only the in-frame ones, with some missing. The sample contains about 200,000 clones, under 60% of which appear only once. The sample consisted of CD4+ T cells sorted from blood, taken at week 4, from a patient treated with tofacitinib. These receptors all come from a human donor with alopecia areata.

This clone was observed a few times. J is TRBJ1-1 and V is TRBV14, with D possibly matching TRBD1 (6 bases). Per germline, CDR1 SGHDN and CDR2 FVKESK. With 9 bases removed from V and 5 bases from J, the gap between germline ends came to 16 bases. The CDR3 spans 13 residues. CDR3 in DNA: TGTGCCAGTGGTACAGGGATGAGGACTGAAGCTTTCTTT. This translates into CASGTGMRTEAFF.

V usage is TRBV7-6 and J usage is TRBJ2-5; no reliable D call. Germline V gives CDR1 SGHVS, CDR2 FNYEAQ. The CDR3 runs to 11 residues. V lost 6 bases, J lost 3 bases, and 5 bases lay in between. CDR3: CASSKEETQYF. In nucleotides, the CDR3 is TGTGCCAGCAGTAAGGAAGAGACCCAGTACTTC. The full variable domain, its missing parts supplied by reference TRBV7-6 and TRBJ2-5, is GAGVSQSPRYKVTKRGQDVALRCDPISGHVSLYWYRQALGQGPEFLTYFNYEAQQDKSGLPNDRFSAERPEGSISTLTIQRTEQRDSAMYRCASSKEETQYFGPGTRLLVL.

The rearrangement joins TRBV5-6 to TRBJ1-1, with TRBD1 as a possible D gene (6 bases). CDR1 and CDR2 from the germline V gene are SGHDT and YYEEEE. V gave up 4 bases and J gave up 4 bases, with 11 bases separating them. The CDR3 spans 13 residues. The CDR3 region is CASSKLTGTEAFF. CDR3 sequence (DNA): TGTGCCAGCAGCAAACTGACAGGCACTGAAGCTTTCTTT. The variable domain in full, completed from reference TRBV5-6 and TRBJ1-1, reads DAGVTQSPTHLIKTRGQQVTLRCSPKSGHDTVSWYQQALGQGPQFIFQYYEEEERQRGNFPDRFSGHQFPNYSSELNVNALLLGDSALYLCASSKLTGTEAFFGQGTRLTVV.

CDR3 nucleotide sequence: TGCAGCGTTGCCATACAGGGAACCGATCAGCCCCAGCATTTT. Residues: CSVAIQGTDQPQHF. The V gene is TRBV29-1, the J gene TRBJ1-5; D perhaps matches TRBD1 (6 bases). V was cut by 4 bases and J by 5 bases, with 15 bases left in between. The CDR3 has 14 residues. Germline V gene data show CDR1 as SQVTM and CDR2 as ANQGSEA.

This chain links TRBV10-3 with TRBJ2-5; D is unresolved. Germline assignment: CDR1 ENHRY and CDR2 SYGVKD. Between the trimmed V and J ends, which lost 2 bases and 5 bases, there was a span of 12 bases. The CDR3 has 14 amino acids. CDR3 in amino acids: CAISEISTRETQYF. CDR3 nucleotide sequence: TGTGCCATCAGTGAGATTAGCACCAGGGAGACCCAGTACTTC.

The genes are TRBV4-1 and TRBJ2-7; 7 bases agree with TRBD1. The germline CDR1 and CDR2 sequences are MGHRA and YSYEKL. V shed 1 base and J 6 bases; nucleotides not matched to a gene: 3. The CDR3 is made up of 13 amino acids. The CDR3 nucleotides read TGCGCCAGCAGCCAAGCCCGACAGGGCGAGCAGTACTTC. It translates to CASSQARQGEQYF.

The genes are TRBV11-2 and TRBJ2-5; D is possibly TRBD1 or TRBD2 (5 bases each). V lost 5 bases and J lost 2, with 12 bases in between. This CDR3 contains 14 residues. Per germline, CDR1 SGHAT and CDR2 FQNNGV. The CDR3 protein is CASSPSGGQETQYF. The CDR3 nucleotides are TGTGCCAGCAGCCCCTCTGGGGGACAAGAGACCCAGTACTTC. Filled out from reference TRBV11-2 and TRBJ2-5, the complete variable domain reads EAGVAQSPRYKIIEKRQSVAFWCNPISGHATLYWYQQILGQGPKLLIQFQNNGVVDDSQLPKDRFSAERLKGVDSTLKIQPAKLEDSAVYLCASSPSGGQETQYFGPGTRLLVL.

The chain links TRBV5-6 to TRBJ1-4, with 10 bases fitting TRBD1. In germline, CDR1 is SGHDT, CDR2 YYEEEE. The CDR3 has 15 amino acids. The ends lost 4 bases at V and 4 bases at J; junction bases unmatched: 4. CDR3: CASSRWDRGNEKLFF. Here the CDR3 DNA reads TGTGCCAGCAGCCGCTGGGACAGGGGTAATGAAAAACTGTTTTTT.

In nucleotides, the CDR3 is TGTGCCAGCAGTTTTAGCGGGGGAGTTTCCTACAATGAGCAGTTCTTC. Protein sequence: CASSFSGGVSYNEQFF. V is TRBV27 and J is TRBJ2-1, with 9 bases matching TRBD2. Germline V gene lookup returns CDR1 MNHEY and CDR2 SMNVEV (reference sequence). V gave up 3 bases and J gave up 1 base; unmatched junction bases: 4. The CDR3 extends over 16 amino acids.

V and J are TRBV15 and TRBJ1-2, with 9 bases fitting TRBD1. CDR1 LNHNV and CDR2 YYDKDF come from the germline V gene (reference sequence). V gave up 1 base and J gave up 11 bases; unmatched junction bases: 2. CDR3 length: 12 residues. This CDR3 is CATSRGDRDYTF. In DNA form, the CDR3 reads TGTGCCACCAGCAGAGGGGACAGGGATTACACCTTC. Looking up the rest from reference TRBV15 and TRBJ1-2 gives the full variable domain: DAMVIQNPRYQVTQFGKPVTLSCSQTLNHNVMYWYQQKSSQAPKLLFHYYDKDFNNEADTPDNFQSRRPNTSFCFLDIRSPGLGDTAMYLCATSRGDRDYTFGSGTRLTVV.

CDR3 region: CSDTGPSGAPDTQYF. Here the CDR3 DNA reads TGCAGCGATACAGGGCCTTCGGGGGCCCCAGATACGCAGTATTTT. This sequence joins TRBV29-1 and TRBJ2-3; D is perhaps TRBD1 or TRBD2 (6 bases each). Trimming pared 7 bases from V and 4 bases from J, leaving 21 bases between. Germline CDR1 and CDR2: SQVTM and ANQGSEA. The CDR3 consists of 15 residues.

The rearrangement links TRBV12-5 to TRBJ2-5; no clear D. The germline V and J ends were trimmed by 6 bases and 4 bases, with 12 bases remaining between them. Germline-derived CDR1 and CDR2 are LGHNT and FRNRAP. CDR3 length: 13 residues. This chain's CDR3 is CASGFIGIETQYF. DNA of the CDR3: TGTGCTAGTGGGTTCATAGGGATAGAGACCCAGTACTTC. Combining the CDR3 with reference TRBV12-5 and TRBJ2-5 gives the whole variable domain DARVTQTPRHKVTEMGQEVTMRCQPILGHNTVFWYRQTMMQGLELLAYFRNRAPLDDSGMPKDRFSAEMPDATLATLKIQPSEPRDSAVYFCASGFIGIETQYFGPGTRLLVL.

On this clone itself: Other DNA sequences in this sample translate to the same CDR3. The chain couples TRBV29-1 to TRBJ1-1; D unresolved. Trimming cost V 4 bases and J 0 bases, with 9 bases left between them. The CDR3 covers 13 residues. Looked up from germline, CDR1 is SQVTM and CDR2 is ANQGSEA. The CDR3 loop reads CSVGRRLNTEAFF. The CDR3 nucleotides read TGCAGCGTTGGGCGGAGATTGAACACTGAAGCTTTCTTT.

This chain links TRBV2 with TRBJ1-1; weak D call: TRBD1 (5 bases). V lost 10 bases to trimming and J lost 6 bases, with 15 bases between them. The CDR3 spans 12 residues. Germline CDR1 is SNHLY and CDR2 is FYNNEI. This CDR3 reads CATQVGEAEAFF. DNA of the CDR3: TGTGCCACCCAGGTGGGGGAAGCTGAAGCTTTCTTT.

This clone has just a few counts. The chain has TRBV7-2 and TRBJ2-7; 7 positions agree with TRBD1. This CDR3 is 14 amino acids long. V lost 2 bases and J lost 3; bases outside the gene matches: 4. Germline assignment: CDR1 SGHTA and CDR2 FQGNSA. CDR3: CASSLFGQVYEQYF. The CDR3 DNA reads as TGTGCCAGCAGCTTATTCGGACAGGTCTACGAGCAGTACTTC.

V usage is TRBV5-6 and J usage is TRBJ2-3; unclear D gene. V shed 4 bases and J shed 3 bases, with 6 bases lying between them. CDR1 and CDR2 from the germline V gene are SGHDT and YYEEEE. This CDR3 has 12 amino acids. Here the CDR3 DNA reads TGTGCCAGCAGCCGCGTTACAGATACGCAGTATTTT. Its protein product is CASSRVTDTQYF.

This chain links TRBV29-1 with TRBJ2-3; D gene uncertain. With 5 bases removed from V and 3 bases from J, the gap between germline ends came to 6 bases. Germline V gene lookup returns CDR1 SQVTM and CDR2 ANQGSEA. The CDR3 covers 11 residues. The CDR3 DNA sequence: TGCAGCGTTTCCCCTACAGATACGCAGTATTTT. This sequence encodes CSVSPTDTQYF.

V usage is TRBV9 and J usage is TRBJ1-1, with TRBD1 as a possible D gene (5 bases). The V and J ends lost 0 bases and 5 bases respectively, with 11 bases between them. The CDR3 extends over 14 amino acids. Germline CDR1 SGDLS, CDR2 YYNGEE. CDR3 bases: TGTGCCAGCAGCGTAGCGGGGACGTTAACTGAAGCTTTCTTT. Translating gives CASSVAGTLTEAFF. The complete variable domain, with remaining parts taken from reference TRBV9 and TRBJ1-1, reads DSGVTQTPKHLITATGQRVTLRCSPRSGDLSVYWYQQSLDQGLQFLIQYYNGEERAKGNILERFSAQQFPDLHSELNLSSLELGDSALYFCASSVAGTLTEAFFGQGTRLTVV.

This clone was observed a few times. The chain has TRBV18 and TRBJ1-6, with 8 nucleotides matching TRBD1. Germline V lookup: CDR1 KGHSH, CDR2 LQKENI. V lost 1 base to trimming and J lost 7 bases; unmatched junction nucleotides: 3. This CDR3 contains 15 residues. The CDR3 DNA reads as TGTGCCAGCTCACCACGCGGACAGGGAAATTCACCCCTCCACTTT. Residues: CASSPRGQGNSPLHF.

This clone came up once. The chain couples TRBV15 to TRBJ1-3; D call uncertain. The V end was cut by 5 bases, the J end by 5 bases, with 10 bases between. The CDR3 is 13 residues long. CDR1 and CDR2 (germline): LNHNV, YYDKDF (reference sequence). CDR3 protein: CATSPRYRNTIYF. In nucleotides, the CDR3 is TGTGCCACCAGCCCGAGGTACCGAAACACCATATATTTT.

The J gene is TRBJ1-2, the V gene TRBV6-1; 7 positions match TRBD1. The length of the CDR3 is 14 residues. Germline loops: CDR1 MNHNS, CDR2 SASEGT. The junction had 15 bases not matched to a gene; V was cut back by 10 bases and J by 7 bases. The CDR3 DNA reads TGTGCCACCCCGATCGACCGACAGGGCCCTGGCTACACCTTC. It specifies CATPIDRQGPGYTF.